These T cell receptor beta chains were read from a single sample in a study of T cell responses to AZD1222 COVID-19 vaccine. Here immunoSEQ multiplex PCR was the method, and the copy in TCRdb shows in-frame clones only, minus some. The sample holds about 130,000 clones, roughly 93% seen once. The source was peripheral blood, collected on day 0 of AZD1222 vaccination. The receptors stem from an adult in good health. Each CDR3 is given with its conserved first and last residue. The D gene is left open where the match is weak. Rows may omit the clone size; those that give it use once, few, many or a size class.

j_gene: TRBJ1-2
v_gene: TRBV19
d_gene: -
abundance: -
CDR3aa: CATGLRTGANYGYTF
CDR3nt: TGTGCCACTGGACTCCGGACGGGAGCTAACTATGGCTACACCTTC

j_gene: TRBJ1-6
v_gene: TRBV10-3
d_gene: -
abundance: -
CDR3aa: CAISDGGGNSPLHF
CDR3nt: TGTGCCATCAGTGATGGGGGAGGGAATTCACCCCTCCACTTT

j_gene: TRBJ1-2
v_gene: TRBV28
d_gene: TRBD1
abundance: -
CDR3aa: CASSGGQGSYGYTF
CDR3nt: TGTGCCAGCAGTGGGGGACAGGGGAGTTATGGCTACACCTTC

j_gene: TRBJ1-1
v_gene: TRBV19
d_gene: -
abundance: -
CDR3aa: CASGPLQKNTEAFF
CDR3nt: TGTGCCAGTGGACCCTTACAGAAGAACACTGAAGCTTTCTTT

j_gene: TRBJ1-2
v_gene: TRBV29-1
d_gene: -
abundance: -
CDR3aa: CSVFEELNYGYTF
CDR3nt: TGCAGCGTTTTTGAGGAATTAAACTATGGCTACACCTTC

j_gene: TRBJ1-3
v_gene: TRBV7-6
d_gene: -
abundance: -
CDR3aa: CASSLEAGSSGNTIYF
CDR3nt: TGTGCCAGCAGCTTAGAGGCGGGGAGCTCTGGAAACACCATATATTTT

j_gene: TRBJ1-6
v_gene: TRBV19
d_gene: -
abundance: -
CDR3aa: CASSIQFSNSPLHF
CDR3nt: TGTGCCAGTAGTATCCAGTTCTCAAATTCACCCCTCCACTTT

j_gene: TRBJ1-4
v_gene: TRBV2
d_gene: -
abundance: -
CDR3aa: CASSGTVRNEKLFF
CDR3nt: TGTGCCAGCAGCGGGACGGTACGGAATGAAAAACTGTTTTTT

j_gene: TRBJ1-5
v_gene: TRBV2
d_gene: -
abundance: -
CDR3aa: CASILDENSNQPQHF
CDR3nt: TGTGCCAGCATCCTGGACGAAAATAGCAATCAGCCCCAGCATTTT

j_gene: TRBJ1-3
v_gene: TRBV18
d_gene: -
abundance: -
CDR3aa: CASSPPGLNSGNTIYF
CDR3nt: TGTGCCAGCTCACCCCCAGGACTGAACTCTGGAAACACCATATATTTT

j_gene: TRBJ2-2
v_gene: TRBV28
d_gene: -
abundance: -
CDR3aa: CASSFLTGELFF
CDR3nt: TGTGCCAGCAGTTTTTTAACCGGGGAGCTGTTTTTT

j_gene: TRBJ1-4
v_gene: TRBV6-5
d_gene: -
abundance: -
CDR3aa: CASRPAPNEKLFF
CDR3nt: TGTGCCAGCAGACCCGCCCCTAATGAAAAACTGTTTTTT

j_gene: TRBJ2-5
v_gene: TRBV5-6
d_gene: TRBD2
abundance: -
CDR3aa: CASSAGGSGTQYF
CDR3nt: TGTGCCAGCAGCGCCGGGGGGTCAGGGACCCAGTACTTC

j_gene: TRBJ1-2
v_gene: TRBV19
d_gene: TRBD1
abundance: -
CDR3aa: CASFSPVGRDRNKQDGYTF
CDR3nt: TGTGCCAGTTTTTCTCCGGTGGGGCGGGACAGAAATAAGCAGGATGGCTACACCTTC

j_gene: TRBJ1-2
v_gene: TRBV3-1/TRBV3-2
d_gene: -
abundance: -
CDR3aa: CASSQDSPPGYGYTF
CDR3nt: TGTGCCAGCAGCCAAGACTCACCACCAGGCTATGGCTACACCTTC

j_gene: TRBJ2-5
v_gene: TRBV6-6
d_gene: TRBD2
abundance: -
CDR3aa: CASRTSGSGRETQYF
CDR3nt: TGTGCCAGCAGAACTAGCGGGAGCGGAAGGGAGACCCAGTACTTC

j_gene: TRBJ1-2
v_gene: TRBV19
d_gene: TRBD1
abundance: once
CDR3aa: CASSIADRGYGYTF
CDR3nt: TGTGCCAGTAGTATTGCTGACAGGGGCTATGGCTACACCTTC

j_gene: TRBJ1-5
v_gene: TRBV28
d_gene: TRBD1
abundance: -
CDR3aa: CASSPQDRDNQPQHF
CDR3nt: TGTGCCAGCAGTCCTCAGGACAGGGACAATCAGCCCCAGCATTTT

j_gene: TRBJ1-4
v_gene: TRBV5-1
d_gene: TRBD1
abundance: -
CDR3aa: CASSINGQGGEKLFF
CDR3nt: TGCGCCAGCAGTATCAATGGACAGGGGGGTGAAAAACTGTTTTTT

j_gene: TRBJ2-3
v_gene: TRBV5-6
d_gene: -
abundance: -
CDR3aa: CASSFPGLNTQYF
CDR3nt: TGTGCCAGCAGCTTCCCTGGGTTGAATACGCAGTATTTT

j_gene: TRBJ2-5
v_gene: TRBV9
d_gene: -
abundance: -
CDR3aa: CASSAAPILQETQYF
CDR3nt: TGTGCCAGCAGCGCAGCACCGATTCTCCAAGAGACCCAGTACTTC

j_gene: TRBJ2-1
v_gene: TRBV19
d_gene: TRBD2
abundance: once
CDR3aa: CASSTTSGSYNEQFF
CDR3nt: TGTGCCAGTAGTACAACTAGCGGGAGTTATAATGAGCAGTTCTTC

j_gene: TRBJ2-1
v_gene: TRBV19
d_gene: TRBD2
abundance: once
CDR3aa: CASSIRTSVHNEQFF
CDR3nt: TGTGCCAGTAGTATAAGGACTAGCGTCCACAATGAGCAGTTCTTC

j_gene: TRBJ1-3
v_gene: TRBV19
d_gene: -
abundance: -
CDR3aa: CASSTFARGDGNTIYF
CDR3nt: TGTGCCAGTAGTACCTTCGCCAGGGGAGACGGAAACACCATATATTTT

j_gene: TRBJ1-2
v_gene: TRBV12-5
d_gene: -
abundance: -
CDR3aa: CASGLVLFPEGGIKYGYTF
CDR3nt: TGTGCTAGTGGTTTGGTACTATTCCCCGAAGGGGGAATCAAATATGGCTACACCTTC

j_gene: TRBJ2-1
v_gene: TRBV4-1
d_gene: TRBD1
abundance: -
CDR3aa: CASSRRTGNNEQFF
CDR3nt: TGCGCCAGCAGCCGTAGGACAGGGAACAATGAGCAGTTCTTC

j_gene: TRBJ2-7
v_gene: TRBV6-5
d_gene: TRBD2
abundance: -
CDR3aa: CASRVQLAGSYEQYF
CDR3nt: TGTGCCAGCAGAGTACAGCTAGCGGGATCCTACGAGCAGTACTTC

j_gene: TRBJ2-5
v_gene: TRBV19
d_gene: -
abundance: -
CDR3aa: CASSKVHRVAETQYF
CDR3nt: TGTGCCAGTAGCAAAGTACACAGGGTTGCAGAGACCCAGTACTTC

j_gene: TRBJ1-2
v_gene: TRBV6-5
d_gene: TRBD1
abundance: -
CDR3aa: CASSRTLGQGYGYTF
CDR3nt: TGTGCCAGCAGCCGTACCCTAGGACAGGGATATGGCTACACCTTC

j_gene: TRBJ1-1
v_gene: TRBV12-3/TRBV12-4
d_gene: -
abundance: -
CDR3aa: CASSLGEAFF
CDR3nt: TGTGCCAGCAGTTTAGGGGAAGCTTTCTTT

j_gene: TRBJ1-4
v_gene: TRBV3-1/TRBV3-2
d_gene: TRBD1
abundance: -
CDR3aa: CASSQALTGGNEKLFF
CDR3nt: TGTGCCAGCAGCCAGGCGTTGACAGGGGGTAATGAAAAACTGTTTTTT

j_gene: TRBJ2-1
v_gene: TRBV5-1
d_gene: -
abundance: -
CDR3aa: CASSLGPPSNSYNEQFF
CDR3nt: TGCGCCAGCAGCTTGGGTCCCCCGTCTAACTCCTACAATGAGCAGTTCTTC

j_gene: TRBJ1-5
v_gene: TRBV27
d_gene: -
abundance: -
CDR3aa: CASSLGQGRYQPQHF
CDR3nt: TGTGCCAGCAGTCTCGGTCAGGGCCGCTATCAGCCCCAGCATTTT

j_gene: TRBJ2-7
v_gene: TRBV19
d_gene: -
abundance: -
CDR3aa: CASSKRKSSYEQYF
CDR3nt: TGTGCCAGTAGTAAACGGAAGAGCTCCTACGAGCAGTACTTC

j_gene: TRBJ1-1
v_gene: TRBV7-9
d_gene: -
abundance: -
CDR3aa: CASSSQRNTEAFF
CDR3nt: TGTGCCAGCAGTTCACAGAGGAACACTGAAGCTTTCTTT

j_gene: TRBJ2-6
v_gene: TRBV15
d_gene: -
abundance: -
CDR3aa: CATNRGGSGANVLTF
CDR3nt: TGTGCCACCAACCGAGGGGGATCCGGGGCCAACGTCCTGACTTTC

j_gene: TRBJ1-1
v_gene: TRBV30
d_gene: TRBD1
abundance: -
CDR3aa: CAWSFTGAEAFF
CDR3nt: TGTGCCTGGAGTTTTACAGGGGCTGAAGCTTTCTTT

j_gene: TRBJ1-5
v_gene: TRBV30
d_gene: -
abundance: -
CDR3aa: CAWSGTGINQPQHF
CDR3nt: TGTGCCTGGAGCGGGACTGGGATCAATCAGCCCCAGCATTTT

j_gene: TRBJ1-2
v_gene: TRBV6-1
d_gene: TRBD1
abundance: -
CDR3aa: CASSEAPDRVYGYTF
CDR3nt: TGTGCCAGCAGTGAAGCCCCGGACAGGGTTTATGGCTACACCTTC

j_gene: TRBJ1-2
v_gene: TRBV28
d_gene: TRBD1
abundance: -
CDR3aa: CASSPEDRAVWGYTF
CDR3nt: TGTGCCAGCAGTCCTGAGGACAGGGCGGTTTGGGGCTACACCTTC

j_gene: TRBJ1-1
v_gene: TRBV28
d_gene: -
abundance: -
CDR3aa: CASSLDSEKAFF
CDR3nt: TGTGCCAGCAGTTTGGACAGCGAGAAAGCTTTCTTT

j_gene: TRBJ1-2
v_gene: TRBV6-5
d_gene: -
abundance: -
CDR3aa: CASGVGGTNYGYTF
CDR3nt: TGTGCCAGCGGCGTAGGGGGGACTAACTATGGCTACACCTTC

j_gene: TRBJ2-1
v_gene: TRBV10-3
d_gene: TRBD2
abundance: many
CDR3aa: CAISDLREYSEQFF
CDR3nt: TGTGCCATCAGTGATTTGCGGGAGTACAGTGAGCAGTTCTTC

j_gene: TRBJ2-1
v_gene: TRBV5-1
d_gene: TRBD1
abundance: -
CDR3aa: CASSLARTGGYNEQFF
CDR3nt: TGCGCCAGCAGCTTGGCCAGGACAGGGGGCTACAATGAGCAGTTCTTC

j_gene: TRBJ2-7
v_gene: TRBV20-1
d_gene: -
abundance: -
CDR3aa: CSASRLGDEQYF
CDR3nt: TGCAGTGCTAGTCGGCTAGGTGACGAGCAGTACTTC

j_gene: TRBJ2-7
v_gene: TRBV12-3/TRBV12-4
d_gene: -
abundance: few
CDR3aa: CASSTSIDEQYF
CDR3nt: TGTGCCAGCAGTACTAGTATTGACGAGCAGTACTTC

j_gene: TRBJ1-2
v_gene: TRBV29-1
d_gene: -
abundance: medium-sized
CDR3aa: CSVGRPETF
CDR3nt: TGCAGCGTCGGACGGCCGGAGACCTTC

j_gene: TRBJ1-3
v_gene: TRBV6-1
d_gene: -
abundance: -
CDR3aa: CASSDRTGNTIYF
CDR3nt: TGTGCCAGCAGTGATCGGACGGGAAACACCATATATTTT

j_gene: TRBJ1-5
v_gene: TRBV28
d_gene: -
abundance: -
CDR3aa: CASYGGRNQPQHF
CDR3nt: TGTGCCAGCTATGGAGGCAGAAATCAGCCCCAGCATTTT

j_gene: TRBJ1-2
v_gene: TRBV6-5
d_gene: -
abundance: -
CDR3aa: CASSYSTGSGGYTF
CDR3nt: TGTGCCAGCAGTTACTCTACAGGGTCAGGTGGCTACACCTTC

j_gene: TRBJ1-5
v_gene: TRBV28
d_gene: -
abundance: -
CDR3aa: CASLSTELYYSNQPQHF
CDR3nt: TGTGCCAGCCTCTCGACAGAGCTTTACTATAGCAATCAGCCCCAGCATTTT

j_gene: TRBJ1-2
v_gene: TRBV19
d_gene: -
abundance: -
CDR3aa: CASSIYNYGYTF
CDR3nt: TGTGCCAGTAGTATATACAACTATGGCTACACCTTC